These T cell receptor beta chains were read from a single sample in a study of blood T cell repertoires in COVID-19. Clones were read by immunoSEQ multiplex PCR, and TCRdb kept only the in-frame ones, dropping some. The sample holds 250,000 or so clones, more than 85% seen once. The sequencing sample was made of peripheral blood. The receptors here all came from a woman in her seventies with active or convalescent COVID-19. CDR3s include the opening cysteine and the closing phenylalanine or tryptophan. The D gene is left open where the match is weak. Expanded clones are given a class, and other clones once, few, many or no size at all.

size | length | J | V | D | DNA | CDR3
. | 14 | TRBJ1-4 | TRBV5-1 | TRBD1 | TGCGCCAGCAGTGAGGGGACAGGGCGTGAAAAACTGTTTTTT | CASSEGTGREKLFF
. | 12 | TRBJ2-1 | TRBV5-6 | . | TGTGCCAGCAGGAGCGGACTGGTTGAGCAGTTCTTC | CASRSGLVEQFF
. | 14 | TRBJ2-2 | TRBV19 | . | TGTGCCAGTAGTAACAGGCGATACACCGGGGAGCTGTTTTTT | CASSNRRYTGELFF
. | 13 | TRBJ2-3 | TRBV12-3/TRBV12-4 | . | TGTGCCAGCTCCAAAAGGGAGGTGGATACGCAGTATTTT | CASSKREVDTQYF
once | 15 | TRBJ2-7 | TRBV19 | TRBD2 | TGTGCCAGTAGTACCCGGTGGGAGGGTTTCTACGAGCAGTACTTC | CASSTRWEGFYEQYF
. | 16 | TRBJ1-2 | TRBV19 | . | TGTGCCAGTAATATGCGGGGAGGCAGGGAAGGCTATGGCTACACCTTC | CASNMRGGREGYGYTF
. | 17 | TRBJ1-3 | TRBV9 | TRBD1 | TGTGCCAGCAGCGTGGCGACAGGGGGAATTCATGGAAACACCATATATTTT | CASSVATGGIHGNTIYF
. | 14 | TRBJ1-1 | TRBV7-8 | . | TGTGCCAGCAGCTTAGGCGTGTCGAACACTGAAGCTTTCTTT | CASSLGVSNTEAFF
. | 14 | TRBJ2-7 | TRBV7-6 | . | TGTGCCAGCAGCCCCGACTCCTTTAATTACGAGCAGTACTTC | CASSPDSFNYEQYF
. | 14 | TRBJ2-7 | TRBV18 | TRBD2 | TGTGCCAGCTCATCGCTAGCGGGGGGGTTCGAGCAGTACTTC | CASSSLAGGFEQYF
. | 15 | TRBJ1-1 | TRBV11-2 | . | TGTGCCAGCAGCCCCTACCTGAACCAGGACACTGAAGCTTTCTTT | CASSPYLNQDTEAFF
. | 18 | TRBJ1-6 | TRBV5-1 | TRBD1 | TGCGCCAGCAGCTTGGGTGAGACAGGGGCCACCTATAATTCACCCCTCCACTTT | CASSLGETGATYNSPLHF
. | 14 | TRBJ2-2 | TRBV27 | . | TGTGCCAGCAGTTTAGGGCAACTCACCGGGGAGCTGTTTTTT | CASSLGQLTGELFF
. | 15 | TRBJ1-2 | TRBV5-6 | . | TGTGCCAGCAGCTCGAAAGGGACTGATGGGGCTACACATTCCTTC | CASSSKGTDGATHSF
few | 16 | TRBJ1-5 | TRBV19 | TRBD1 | TGTGCCAGTAGTATAGATCCCGGGACAGGCAATCAGCCCCAGCATTTT | CASSIDPGTGNQPQHF
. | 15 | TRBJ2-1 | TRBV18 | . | TGTGCCAGCTCACTCACAGGACAAGGCTACAATGAGCAGTTCTTC | CASSLTGQGYNEQFF
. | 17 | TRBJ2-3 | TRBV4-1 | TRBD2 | TGCGCCAGCAGCCAAGAAATGGGGGGGACTAGCGCAGATACGCAGTATTTT | CASSQEMGGTSADTQYF
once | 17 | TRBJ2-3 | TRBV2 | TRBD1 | TGTGCCAGCAGCGGCCTGGACAGGAACCAACGATCTATTACGCAGTATTTT | CASSGLDRNQRSITQYF
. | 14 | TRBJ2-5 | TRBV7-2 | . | TGTGCCAGCAGTCTGGGAGTAACTCAAGAGACCCAGTACTTC | CASSLGVTQETQYF
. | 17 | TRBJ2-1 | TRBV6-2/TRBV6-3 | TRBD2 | TGTGCCAGCAGTTACCCGCGACTAGCGGGGGATTACAATGAGCAGTTCTTC | CASSYPRLAGDYNEQFF
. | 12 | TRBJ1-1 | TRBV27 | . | TGTGCCAGCAGCCAACCCAGCACTGAAGCTTTCTTT | CASSQPSTEAFF
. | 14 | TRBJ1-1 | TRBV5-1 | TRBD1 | TGCGCCAGCAGCTTTGACAGGGTCGTCACTGAAGCTTTCTTT | CASSFDRVVTEAFF
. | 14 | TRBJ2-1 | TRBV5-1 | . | TGCGCCAGCAGCTTGGTTCTGGAGTCCACTGAGCAGTTCTTC | CASSLVLESTEQFF
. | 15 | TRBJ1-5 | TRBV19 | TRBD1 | TGTGCCAGTAGTATGAGGACAGGGAGCAATCAGCCCCAGCATTTT | CASSMRTGSNQPQHF
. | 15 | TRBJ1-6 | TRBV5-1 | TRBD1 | TGCGCCAGCAGCTTGGCCGAGGGACAGGGGGTTCCCCTCCACTTT | CASSLAEGQGVPLHF
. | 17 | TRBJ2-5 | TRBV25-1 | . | TGTGCCAGCAGTGAATATAGAGGGGGACCAGGTGAGGAGACCCAGTACTTC | CASSEYRGGPGEETQYF
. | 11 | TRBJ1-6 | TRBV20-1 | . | TGCAGTGTTAGTATAGATTCACCCCTCCACTTT | CSVSIDSPLHF
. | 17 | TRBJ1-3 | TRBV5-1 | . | TGCGCCAGCAGCATCTCCCTTTCAGGGTTCTCTGGAAACGCCATATATTTT | CASSISLSGFSGNAIYF
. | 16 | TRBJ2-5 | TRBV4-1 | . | TGCGCCAGCAGCCAAGATCAGGGTACGACGGCGGAGACCCAGTACTTC | CASSQDQGTTAETQYF
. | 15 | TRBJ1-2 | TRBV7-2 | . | TGTGCCAGCAGCTTAGTCCCAGGAAGTGGCTATGGCTACACCTTC | CASSLVPGSGYGYTF
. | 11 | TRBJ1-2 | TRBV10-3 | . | TGTGCCATCAGCGACAGCTATGGCTACACCTTC | CAISDSYGYTF
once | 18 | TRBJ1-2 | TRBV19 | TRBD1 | TGTGCCAGTAGATCGACCGGGACAGGAGGATTTGCTAACTATGGCTACACCTTC | CASRSTGTGGFANYGYTF
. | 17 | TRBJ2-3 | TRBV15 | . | TGTGCCACCAGCAGAGATAACACAGGGCGAGGCACAGATACGCAGTATTTT | CATSRDNTGRGTDTQYF
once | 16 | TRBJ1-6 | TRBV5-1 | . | TGCGCCAGCAGCTTGGCCCTGGGGACTACCAATTCACCCCTCCACTTT | CASSLALGTTNSPLHF